Following are 32 T cell receptor beta chains from one sample sequenced in a study of blood T cell repertoires in COVID-19. Data came from immunoSEQ multiplex PCR; TCRdb stores just in-frame clones and leaves some out. The sample yields around 170,000 clones, about 88% seen once. The sequenced material came from PBMCs or T cells enriched from blood (not recorded which). The receptors stem from a woman aged 50 to 60 who had recovered from COVID-19.

This clone was observed once. CDR3 coding DNA: TGTGCCAGCAGCTTACAGGGCGCTAACTATGGCTACACCTTC. Translating it yields CASSLQGANYGYTF. The rearrangement links TRBV7-9 to TRBJ1-2; D is possibly TRBD1 (5 bases). The germline V and J ends were trimmed by 2 bases and 0 bases, with 7 bases remaining between them. The CDR3 is made up of 14 amino acids. Per the germline V gene, CDR1 is SEHNR and CDR2 is FQNEAQ (reference sequence).

The chain joins TRBV7-2 to TRBJ2-1; 9 bases fit TRBD1. This CDR3 comprises 16 residues. Germline V gene data show CDR1 as SGHTA and CDR2 as FQGNSA. V trimming: 3 bases; J trimming: 8 bases; junction bases outside the gene matches: 11. This CDR3 is CASSFRSGTGFHEQFF. The DNA for the CDR3 is TGTGCCAGCAGCTTCCGATCCGGGACAGGGTTCCATGAGCAGTTCTTC.

The rearrangement links TRBV12-3 or TRBV12-4 to TRBJ1-5; TRBD1 agrees at 7 bases. V lost 8 bases to trimming and J lost 3 bases; unmatched junction nucleotides: 4. The CDR3 is 13 amino acids. CDR3 region: CASEQGINQPQHF. CDR3 nucleotides: TGTGCCAGCGAACAGGGGATCAATCAGCCCCAGCATTTT.

This clone was found once. The chain is built from TRBV7-8 and TRBJ2-5, with 8 positions matching TRBD1. Germline loops: CDR1 SGHVS, CDR2 FQNEAQ. V trimming: 5 bases; J trimming: 2 bases; junction bases outside the gene matches: 10. The CDR3 length is 16 residues. In nucleotides, the CDR3 is TGTGCCAGCAGCCCCCCGTTGCGACAGGGGCAAGAGACCCAGTACTTC. It is translated as CASSPPLRQGQETQYF.

The V gene is TRBV2, the J gene TRBJ1-4; TRBD1 is a possible D gene (5 bases). Germline assignment: CDR1 SNHLY and CDR2 FYNNEI. CDR3 length: 17 amino acids. V lost 1 base and J 8 bases, leaving 20 bases between the germline ends. CDR3 loop: CASSEEGSLGLGEKLFF. CDR3 in DNA: TGTGCCAGCAGTGAAGAGGGGTCATTAGGGCTCGGCGAAAAACTGTTTTTT.

There are a few counts of this clone. The V and J genes are TRBV27 and TRBJ2-7, with D maybe TRBD1 (5 bases). Germline CDR1 reads MNHEY; CDR2 reads SMNVEV (reference sequence). V was pared by 4 bases and J by 6 bases, with 7 bases between. This CDR3 spans 11 amino acids. CDR3 region: CASSWGLEQYF. The DNA of the CDR3 is TGTGCCAGCAGTTGGGGCCTCGAGCAGTACTTC.

The chain recombines TRBV19 with TRBJ2-7; 8 nucleotides match TRBD2. The CDR3 consists of 15 residues. Germline V lookup: CDR1 LNHDA, CDR2 SQIVND (reference sequence). Trimming removed 5 bases from V and 4 bases from J; junction bases left unmatched: 10. The CDR3 loop is CASSPSAGGKYEQYF. CDR3 DNA sequence: TGTGCCAGTAGTCCCTCCGCGGGAGGAAAATACGAGCAGTACTTC.

Points on this clone: One end of the junction fails to match germline, which may point to a read error. This chain joins TRBV28 and TRBJ1-2; a possible D gene is TRBD1 (5 bases). Germline loops: CDR1 MDHEN, CDR2 SYDVKM. The CDR3 spans 15 residues. DNA for the CDR3: TGTGCCAGCAGTTTTGGCAGGGAATCGGACTATGGCCACACCTTC. This codes for CASSFGRESDYGHTF.

This chain links TRBV19 with TRBJ2-7; 12 nucleotides line up with TRBD2. From germline, CDR1 is LNHDA and CDR2 SQIVND (reference sequence). CDR3 length: 14 amino acids. J lost 0 bases, V lost 6 bases, and 0 bases had no gene match. This chain's CDR3 is CASRTSGSSYEQYF. CDR3 sequence (DNA): TGTGCCAGTAGGACTAGCGGGAGCTCCTACGAGCAGTACTTC.

J is TRBJ2-1 and V is TRBV4-1; TRBD2 agrees at 12 bases. This CDR3 region has 17 residues. CDR1 MGHRA and CDR2 YSYEKL come from the germline V gene. The J segment lost 0 bases and the V segment lost 2 bases, leaving 2 bases of the junction unmatched. The CDR3 is CASSQTTSGSSYNEQFF. CDR3 bases: TGCGCCAGCAGCCAAACGACTAGCGGGAGCTCCTACAATGAGCAGTTCTTC.

The rearrangement uses TRBV14 and TRBJ1-1, with TRBD1 identical over 7 bases. The CDR3 sequence is 13 residues long. CDR1 and CDR2 from the germline V gene are SGHDN and FVKESK. J lost 2 bases, V lost 5 bases, and 2 bases had no gene match. The CDR3 sequence: CASSWDSNTEAFF. The DNA of the CDR3 is TGTGCCAGCAGCTGGGACAGTAACACTGAAGCTTTCTTT.

V and J are TRBV29-1 and TRBJ2-1; 7 bases align to TRBD1. Germline CDR1 SQVTM, CDR2 ANQGSEA. The CDR3 is 13 residues long. V trimming: 7 bases; J trimming: 2 bases; junction bases outside the gene matches: 5. The CDR3 region is CSASTGTYNEQFF. CDR3 coding DNA: TGCAGCGCTTCGACAGGGACCTACAATGAGCAGTTCTTC.

This sequence joins TRBV7-6 and TRBJ1-6; 9 bases align to TRBD1. The CDR3 runs 15 residues. From germline, CDR1 is SGHVS and CDR2 FNYEAQ. The junction had 8 bases not matched to a gene; V was cut back by 5 bases and J by 9 bases. As DNA, the CDR3 is TGTGCCAGCAGCCTCGGACAGGGGAGTTTTTCACCCCTCCACTTT. As protein: CASSLGQGSFSPLHF.

The chain recombines TRBV28 with TRBJ1-1; 8 nucleotides agree with TRBD1. V was clipped by 1 base and J by 5 bases; unmatched bases: 6. Germline lookup yields CDR1 MDHEN and CDR2 SYDVKM. The CDR3 runs 15 residues. DNA for the CDR3: TGTGCCAGCAGTTTATCAGGGACAGGAGGAACTGAAGCTTTCTTT. Translation gives CASSLSGTGGTEAFF.

The chain couples TRBV5-1 to TRBJ2-1; 10 nucleotides agree with TRBD2. V lost 4 bases to trimming and J lost 7 bases; unmatched junction nucleotides: 14. This CDR3 has 17 residues. Germline V lookup: CDR1 SGHRS, CDR2 YFSETQ. The CDR3 nucleotides are TGCGCCAGCAGCCCGGGCATCCTAGCGGGAGCACAAAATGAGCAGTTCTTC. Its protein is CASSPGILAGAQNEQFF.

The chain combines TRBV29-1 with TRBJ2-3; 10 nucleotides match TRBD2. CDR1 is SQVTM, CDR2 ANQGSEA, per germline. V lost 7 bases and J lost 3; bases outside the gene matches: 7. The CDR3 is made up of 14 amino acids. CDR3 region: CSGLGLAWTDTQYF. The CDR3 nucleotides are TGCAGCGGCCTGGGACTAGCGTGGACAGATACGCAGTATTTT.

The V and J genes are TRBV29-1 and TRBJ2-7; 12 bases match TRBD2. Germline V gene sequence: CDR1 SQVTM, CDR2 ANQGSEA. The CDR3 is made up of 15 amino acids. The trim removed 7 bases at V and 2 bases at J, leaving 9 bases unmatched. The CDR3 protein is CSAFSSGRAAYEQYF. The DNA of the CDR3 is TGCAGCGCCTTCTCTAGCGGGAGGGCCGCCTACGAGCAGTACTTC.

The chain is built from TRBV2 and TRBJ2-1, with 13 bases matching TRBD2. V lost 10 bases and J lost 8; bases outside the gene matches: 8. The germline V gene encodes CDR1 SNHLY and CDR2 FYNNEI. CDR3 length equals 14 residues. The CDR3 is CATRKGLAGDEQFF. CDR3 coding DNA: TGTGCCACCCGTAAAGGACTAGCGGGGGATGAGCAGTTCTTC.

V usage is TRBV6-5 and J usage is TRBJ1-3, with a weak D call TRBD1 (5 bases). V gave up 6 bases and J gave up 1 base, with 10 bases separating them. There are 14 residues in the CDR3. Germline CDR1 is MNHEY and CDR2 is SVGAGI. This chain's CDR3 is CASSSTESGNTIYF. The DNA for the CDR3 is TGTGCCAGCAGCTCGACAGAGTCTGGAAACACCATATATTTT.

This clone was picked up a small number of times. Here the CDR3 reads CASSLQGQPQHF. DNA of the CDR3: TGTGCCAGCTCACTACAGGGTCAGCCCCAGCATTTT. The chain has TRBV18 and TRBJ1-5, with D maybe TRBD1 (6 bases). The CDR3 loop spans 12 amino acids. Trimming took 4 bases from V and 6 from J, leaving 7 bases between them. Per the germline V gene, CDR1 is KGHSH and CDR2 is LQKENI. Full variable domain (remainder filled in from reference TRBV18 and TRBJ1-5): NAGVMQNPRHLVRRRGQEARLRCSPMKGHSHVYWYRQLPEEGLKFMVYLQKENIIDESGMPKERFSAEFPKEGPSILRIQQVVRGDSAAYFCASSLQGQPQHFGDGTRLSIL.

V gene TRBV10-3 combines with J gene TRBJ2-7, with 7 positions matching TRBD1. The germline V gene has CDR1 ENHRY and CDR2 SYGVKD. This CDR3 contains 15 residues. V trimming: 2 bases; J trimming: 7 bases; junction bases outside the gene matches: 11. The CDR3 DNA sequence: TGTGCCATCAGTGAGACGACAGGGCGTCTCTTGGAGCAGTACTTC. Amino acid sequence: CAISETTGRLLEQYF.

V usage is TRBV27 and J usage is TRBJ2-7, with 9 bases aligning to TRBD1. Germline V gene data show CDR1 as MNHEY and CDR2 as SMNVEV (reference sequence). CDR3 length: 15 amino acids. V shed 5 bases, J shed 3 bases, and the junction held 8 bases outside the gene matches. Written as DNA, the CDR3 is TGTGCCAGCAGTAAAGGACAGGGGATCAGCTACGAGCAGTACTTC. Amino acid sequence: CASSKGQGISYEQYF.

The rearrangement links TRBV2 to TRBJ2-1; D is possibly TRBD2 (6 bases). CDR1 and CDR2 (germline): SNHLY, FYNNEI. CDR3 length equals 15 residues. V was pared by 8 bases and J by 8 bases, with 22 bases between. The CDR3 sequence: CASCPGRGWVDEQFF. CDR3 sequence (DNA): TGTGCCAGCTGCCCTGGACGGGGGTGGGTCGATGAGCAGTTCTTC. Using reference TRBV2 and TRBJ2-1 for the parts outside the CDR3, the full variable domain is EPEVTQTPSHQVTQMGQEVILRCVPISNHLYFYWYRQILGQKVEFLVSFYNNEISEKSEIFDDQFSVERPDGSNFTLKIRSTKLEDSAMYFCASCPGRGWVDEQFFGPGTRLTVL.

The chain carries TRBV27 and TRBJ2-7, with 12 bases aligning to TRBD2. The CDR3 runs 16 residues. Germline assignment: CDR1 MNHEY and CDR2 SMNVEV (reference sequence). J gave up 5 bases and V 5 bases, and 10 bases lay outside the gene matches. The CDR3 bases are TGTGCCAGCAGTAGTTGGACTAGCGGGAAAGAAAACGAGCAGTACTTC. This translates into CASSSWTSGKENEQYF.

The J gene is TRBJ2-2, the V gene TRBV14, with D possibly matching TRBD2 (6 bases). Germline V gene lookup returns CDR1 SGHDN and CDR2 FVKESK. The CDR3 totals 18 residues. V was cut by 0 bases and J by 6 bases, with 20 bases left in between. CDR3 loop: CASSQDMGGKRRSGELFF. The CDR3 DNA follows: TGTGCCAGCAGCCAAGATATGGGCGGGAAAAGGCGATCCGGGGAGCTGTTTTTT. The variable domain in full, completed from reference TRBV14 and TRBJ2-2, reads EAGVTQFPSHSVIEKGQTVTLRCDPISGHDNLYWYRRVMGKEIKFLLHFVKESKQDESGMPNNRFLAERTGGTYSTLKVQPAELEDSGVYFCASSQDMGGKRRSGELFFGEGSRLTVL.

The rearrangement uses TRBV2 and TRBJ1-4; TRBD1 matches 9 bases. The CDR3 covers 13 residues. Germline V gene lookup returns CDR1 SNHLY and CDR2 FYNNEI. The junction had 8 bases not matched to a gene; V was cut back by 8 bases and J by 10 bases. The CDR3 loop is CASEGTGKGKLFF. In DNA form, the CDR3 reads TGTGCCAGCGAGGGGACAGGGAAGGGAAAACTGTTTTTT.

This rearrangement joins TRBV5-1 to TRBJ2-4; D might be TRBD2 (5 bases). The CDR3 contains 15 residues. V shed 4 bases and J shed 8 bases, with 19 bases lying between them. In germline, CDR1 is SGHRS, CDR2 YFSETQ. The DNA of the CDR3 is TGCGCCAGCAGCGTAGGACCGCAAAAGGAGGACATTCAGTACTTC. It yields the protein CASSVGPQKEDIQYF.

This clone was observed a handful of times. The gene calls are TRBV5-4 and TRBJ2-7, with a possible D match to TRBD2 (5 bases). CDR1 and CDR2 from the germline V gene are SGHNT and YYREEE (reference sequence). V dropped 4 bases and J dropped 2 bases, with 19 bases sitting between them. The CDR3 runs to 16 residues. Here the CDR3 reads CASSLTPTRAAYEQYF. CDR3 coding DNA: TGTGCCAGCAGCCTGACCCCAACTAGGGCTGCCTACGAGCAGTACTTC.

The chain recombines TRBV28 with TRBJ1-5; 7 bases match TRBD1. V trimming: 6 bases; J trimming: 7 bases; junction bases outside the gene matches: 9. From germline, CDR1 is MDHEN and CDR2 SYDVKM. The CDR3 loop spans 14 amino acids. This chain's CDR3 is CASRRRQGSQPQHF. The CDR3 DNA follows: TGTGCCAGCAGGCGAAGACAGGGCTCGCAGCCCCAGCATTTT.

The chain employs TRBV18 and TRBJ2-3, with TRBD2 matching 7 bases. There are 14 residues in the CDR3. The V segment lost 1 base and the J segment 5 bases; nucleotides outside the gene matches: 3. The germline CDR1 and CDR2 sequences are KGHSH and LQKENI. Here the CDR3 DNA reads TGTGCCAGCTCACCACACGAGCGGGGAGATACGCAGTATTTT. As protein: CASSPHERGDTQYF.

The CDR3 nucleotides are TGTGCCAGCAGCTTAGGTTGGGAGACTGACGAGCAGTACTTC. Translation gives CASSLGWETDEQYF. The V call is TRBV7-2, the J call TRBJ2-7; D perhaps matches TRBD2 (5 bases). This CDR3 is 14 amino acids long. Trimming pared 1 base from V and 5 bases from J, leaving 12 bases between. Looked up from germline, CDR1 is SGHTA and CDR2 is FQGNSA. Full variable domain (remainder filled in from reference TRBV7-2 and TRBJ2-7): GAGVSQSPSNKVTEKGKDVELRCDPISGHTALYWYRQSLGQGLEFLIYFQGNSAPDKSGLPSDRFSAERTGGSVSTLTIQRTQQEDSAVYLCASSLGWETDEQYFGPGTRLTVT.

The CDR3 nucleotides read TGCGCCAGCAGCTTGGTGGTTAGCCCCTACGAGCAGTACTTC. Translation: CASSLVVSPYEQYF. This rearrangement joins TRBV5-1 to TRBJ2-7; D gene unclear. The germline CDR1 and CDR2 sequences are SGHRS and YFSETQ. The CDR3 runs to 14 residues. The V end was cut by 0 bases, the J end by 2 bases, with 9 bases between.